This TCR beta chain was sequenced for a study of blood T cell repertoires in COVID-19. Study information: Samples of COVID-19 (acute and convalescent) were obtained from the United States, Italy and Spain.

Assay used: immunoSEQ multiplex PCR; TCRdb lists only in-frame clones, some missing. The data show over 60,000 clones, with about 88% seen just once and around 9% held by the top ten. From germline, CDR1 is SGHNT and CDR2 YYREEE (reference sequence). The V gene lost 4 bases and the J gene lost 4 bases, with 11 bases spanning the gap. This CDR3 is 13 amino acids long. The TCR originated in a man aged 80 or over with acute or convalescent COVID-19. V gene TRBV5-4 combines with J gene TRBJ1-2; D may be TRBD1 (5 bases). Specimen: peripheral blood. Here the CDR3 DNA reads TGTGCCAGCAGCGCGGACACGGCCTATGGCTACACCTTC. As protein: CASSADTAYGYTF.